This note documents a single T cell receptor beta chain sequence. These data come from a study of blood T cell repertoires in COVID-19. At the level of the study: PBMCs, B-cell-depleted T cells, or T cells provided the cDNA or gDNA that made up the material.

In the original processing: Amplifying reference gene primers gave estimates of nucleated cell counts. Sequencing was performed with immunoSEQ multiplex PCR; in TCRdb, only in-frame clones are kept and a portion is missing. Clone size and V and J calls were adopted from that table, with D and trimming inferred from the DNA. The sample has around 310,000 clones, roughly 86% seen once. The CDR3 is 16 residues long. With 6 bases clipped from V and 4 bases from J, the junction kept 12 bases outside the gene matches. Germline CDR1 and CDR2: SGHNT and YENEEA. Self-reported history from a screening survey and questionnaire set each donor's cohort. The recovered donors of Cohort 3 showed two negative PCRs, clearance, or symptom resolution.

This TCR was recovered from a woman in her twenties or thirties who had recovered from COVID-19. Input material: PBMCs or T cells enriched from blood (not recorded which). This chain joins TRBV11-3 and TRBJ2-3; 8 nucleotides agree with TRBD1. The CDR3 sequence: CASSPGGGLGSDTQYF. The CDR3 nucleotides read TGTGCCAGCAGTCCAGGGGGCGGTTTGGGCTCAGATACGCAGTATTTT.